A single sample gave rise to the 30 T cell receptor beta chains below, sequenced in a study of T cells expressing NK-cell markers. TCRdb reprocessed the 5' RACE reads, keeping one entry per CDR3 protein, no DNA. This sample contains about 370,000 distinct CDR3 sequences. Sequenced input: blood T cells: a sorted CD56 or NKG2C T cell subset, CD4+ or CD8+ T cells, or bulk PBMC T cells (not recorded which). Receptors originate from a woman aged 45-60 years in good health.

This chain's CDR3 is CASRTSPTSQETQYF. This chain connects TRBV2 to TRBJ2-5; TCRdb indicates TRBD2, and absent DNA this call remains unverified. The CDR3 is 15 residues long. Germline V gives CDR1 SNHLY, CDR2 FYNNEI. The full variable domain, with the rest looked up from reference TRBV2 and TRBJ2-5, is EPEVTQTPSHQVTQMGQEVILRCVPISNHLYFYWYRQILGQKVEFLVSFYNNEISEKSEIFDDQFSVERPDGSNFTLKIRSTKLEDSAMYFCASRTSPTSQETQYFGPGTRLLVL.

The chain links TRBV7-2 to TRBJ2-1; without DNA, the TCRdb call of TRBD2 cannot be checked. Germline V lookup: CDR1 SGHTA, CDR2 FQGNSA. The CDR3 sequence is 16 residues long. CDR3 region: CASSLAGAGVRNEQFF.

This sequence joins TRBV15 and TRBJ2-2; the D gene TCRdb calls, TRBD1, cannot be checked with no DNA. The V gene's germline CDR1 is LNHNV and CDR2 YYDKDF (reference sequence). The CDR3 is 17 amino acids. The CDR3 reads CATSRGTVLANTGELFF.

V gene TRBV9 combines with J gene TRBJ2-3; without DNA, the TCRdb call of TRBD2 cannot be checked. The CDR3 is made up of 17 amino acids. Germline values: CDR1 SGDLS, CDR2 YYNGEE. The CDR3 sequence is CASSVAALMGRADTQYF.

The chain is built from TRBV7-9 and TRBJ2-7; TCRdb calls TRBD1, which cannot be checked without DNA. This CDR3 spans 15 amino acids. The germline CDR1 and CDR2 sequences are SEHNR and FQNEAQ (reference sequence). The CDR3 sequence: CASSPLTGLAYEQYF.

This sequence joins TRBV3-1 and TRBJ1-2. Germline-derived CDR1 and CDR2 are LGHDT and YNNKEL (reference sequence). The CDR3 sequence is 14 residues long. CDR3: CASSQEVGYYGYTF. The entire variable domain, with the rest obtained from reference TRBV3-1 and TRBJ1-2, is as follows: DTAVSQTPKYLVTQMGNDKSIKCEQNLGHDTMYWYKQDSKKFLKIMFSYNNKELIINETVPNRFSPKSPDKAHLNLHINSLELGDSAVYFCASSQEVGYYGYTFGSGTRLTVV.

The V call is TRBV12-3 or TRBV12-4, the J call TRBJ2-1; with no DNA, the TCRdb D assignment of TRBD2 cannot be verified. CDR3 length: 13 residues. CDR3 region: CASSLGQLAGWFF.

The CDR3 sequence is CASSLKQGFDTEAFF. The gene calls are TRBV18 and TRBJ1-1; TCRdb names TRBD1, which stays unverified in the absence of DNA. CDR1 is KGHSH, CDR2 LQKENI, per germline. This CDR3 region has 15 residues.

The chain combines TRBV7-2 with TRBJ2-1; TCRdb's D gene call, TRBD1, goes unchecked for lack of DNA. Germline V lookup: CDR1 SGHTA, CDR2 FQGNSA. The CDR3 contains 15 residues. This chain's CDR3 is CASSRRRDTYNEQFF.

The chain couples TRBV6-5 to TRBJ2-6; without DNA, the TCRdb call of TRBD1 cannot be checked. CDR1 and CDR2 (germline): MNHEY, SVGAGI. The CDR3 loop spans 15 amino acids. The CDR3 here is CASSTTEVGANVLTF.

This rearrangement joins TRBV12-3 or TRBV12-4 to TRBJ2-3. This CDR3 comprises 16 residues. Here the CDR3 reads CASSLPHPNSPDTQYF.

This rearrangement joins TRBV6-5 to TRBJ1-2; lacking DNA, the TRBD1 call made by TCRdb goes unchecked. Germline CDR1 MNHEY, CDR2 SVGAGI. The CDR3 sequence is 16 residues long. Here the CDR3 reads CASSYSNRDRAYGYTF.

The genes are TRBV3-1 and TRBJ1-4. CDR1 and CDR2 from the germline V gene are LGHDT and YNNKEL (reference sequence). This CDR3 is built from 14 residues. The CDR3 reads CASSHGDFGEKLFF.

V is TRBV7-2 and J is TRBJ2-1. There are 12 residues in the CDR3. The germline V gene has CDR1 SGHTA and CDR2 FQGNSA. The CDR3 sequence is CASSLRIGRQFF.

The V gene is TRBV18, the J gene TRBJ2-1; TCRdb gives TRBD1 as the D gene, but with no DNA this cannot be confirmed. Germline V gives CDR1 KGHSH, CDR2 LQKENI. The CDR3 loop spans 14 amino acids. The CDR3 loop is CASSPRTGTDEQFF.

This chain links TRBV10-3 with TRBJ2-1; TCRdb's D gene call, TRBD2, goes unchecked for lack of DNA. The germline CDR1 and CDR2 sequences are ENHRY and SYGVKD. This CDR3 has 12 amino acids. CDR3 sequence reads: CAISGTSNEQFF.

The CDR3 sequence is CSARDRRRIEQFF. The chain links TRBV20-1 to TRBJ2-1; TCRdb reports TRBD2, a call that lacks DNA to check it against. Germline CDR1 reads DFQATT; CDR2 reads SNEGSKA (reference sequence). This CDR3 is 13 amino acids long.

The chain carries TRBV7-2 and TRBJ2-1; no DNA is available, so the TRBD2 call from TCRdb remains unchecked. CDR1 and CDR2 from the germline V gene are SGHTA and FQGNSA. The length of the CDR3 is 15 residues. CDR3 sequence: CASSYLAGGYNEQFF. The full variable domain, its missing parts supplied by reference TRBV7-2 and TRBJ2-1, is GAGVSQSPSNKVTEKGKDVELRCDPISGHTALYWYRQSLGQGLEFLIYFQGNSAPDKSGLPSDRFSAERTGGSVSTLTIQRTQQEDSAVYLCASSYLAGGYNEQFFGPGTRLTVL.

This chain links TRBV11-2 with TRBJ2-3. Germline CDR1 is SGHAT and CDR2 is FQNNGV. This CDR3 region has 15 residues. CDR3 region: CASSLALTSTDTQYF. Full variable domain (rest looked up from reference TRBV11-2 and TRBJ2-3): EAGVAQSPRYKIIEKRQSVAFWCNPISGHATLYWYQQILGQGPKLLIQFQNNGVVDDSQLPKDRFSAERLKGVDSTLKIQPAKLEDSAVYLCASSLALTSTDTQYFGPGTRLTVL.

The chain couples TRBV6-5 to TRBJ2-7; the D call from TCRdb, TRBD2, cannot be confirmed without DNA. The germline V gene has CDR1 MNHEY and CDR2 SVGAGI. CDR3 length: 12 amino acids. The CDR3 reads CAVRDLAYEQYF.

The chain recombines TRBV7-9 with TRBJ1-1; TCRdb lists TRBD1, though no DNA is available to test this call. CDR3 length equals 15 residues. Germline V gene sequence: CDR1 SEHNR, CDR2 FQNEAQ (reference sequence). This chain's CDR3 is CASSPGSNRDTEAFF.

This sequence joins TRBV12-3 or TRBV12-4 and TRBJ2-4. The CDR3 has 13 residues. This CDR3 is CASSLPGWNIQYF.

The chain couples TRBV5-1 to TRBJ2-5. Germline V gene lookup returns CDR1 SGHRS and CDR2 YFSETQ. The CDR3 runs 16 residues. The CDR3 sequence: CASSQEIMGLSETQYF. The complete variable domain, with remaining parts taken from reference TRBV5-1 and TRBJ2-5, reads KAGVTQTPRYLIKTRGQQVTLSCSPISGHRSVSWYQQTPGQGLQFLFEYFSETQRNKGNFPGRFSGRQFSNSRSEMNVSTLELGDSALYLCASSQEIMGLSETQYFGPGTRLLVL.

This chain uses TRBV20-1 with TRBJ2-5. Germline CDR1 DFQATT, CDR2 SNEGSKA (reference sequence). This CDR3 is 13 amino acids long. The CDR3 sequence is CSARESVWETQYF.

CDR3: CASSLGGLLYEQYF. The chain recombines TRBV5-1 with TRBJ2-7; TCRdb returns TRBD2, unconfirmable since there is no DNA. The CDR3 consists of 14 residues. The germline V gene encodes CDR1 SGHRS and CDR2 YFSETQ. The full variable domain, completed using reference TRBV5-1 and TRBJ2-7, is KAGVTQTPRYLIKTRGQQVTLSCSPISGHRSVSWYQQTPGQGLQFLFEYFSETQRNKGNFPGRFSGRQFSNSRSEMNVSTLELGDSALYLCASSLGGLLYEQYFGPGTRLTVT.

The chain uses TRBV14 and TRBJ2-6; TCRdb returns TRBD2, unconfirmable since there is no DNA. The CDR3 contains 15 residues. From germline, CDR1 is SGHDN and CDR2 FVKESK. The chain's CDR3 is CASSQDSRTYNVLTF.

This chain connects TRBV3-1 to TRBJ2-7; TCRdb reports TRBD1, a call that lacks DNA to check it against. The V gene's germline CDR1 is LGHDT and CDR2 YNNKEL (reference sequence). The CDR3 extends over 15 amino acids. The CDR3: CASSAREGGPDEQYF.

The chain links TRBV5-1 to TRBJ2-3; TCRdb calls TRBD2, which cannot be checked without DNA. CDR1 SGHRS and CDR2 YFSETQ come from the germline V gene. The CDR3 contains 16 residues. This CDR3 reads CASSLEGSGRWDTQYF.

The chain's CDR3 is CASSYDGNTEAFF. This chain connects TRBV5-1 to TRBJ1-1. The CDR3 runs to 13 residues. Germline CDR1 and CDR2: SGHRS and YFSETQ.

This chain uses TRBV5-4 with TRBJ2-1; there is no DNA to check the TCRdb D call of TRBD2. The CDR3 contains 18 residues. CDR1 SGHNT and CDR2 YYREEE come from the germline V gene (reference sequence). The CDR3: CASSSRLAGGSSYNEQFF.